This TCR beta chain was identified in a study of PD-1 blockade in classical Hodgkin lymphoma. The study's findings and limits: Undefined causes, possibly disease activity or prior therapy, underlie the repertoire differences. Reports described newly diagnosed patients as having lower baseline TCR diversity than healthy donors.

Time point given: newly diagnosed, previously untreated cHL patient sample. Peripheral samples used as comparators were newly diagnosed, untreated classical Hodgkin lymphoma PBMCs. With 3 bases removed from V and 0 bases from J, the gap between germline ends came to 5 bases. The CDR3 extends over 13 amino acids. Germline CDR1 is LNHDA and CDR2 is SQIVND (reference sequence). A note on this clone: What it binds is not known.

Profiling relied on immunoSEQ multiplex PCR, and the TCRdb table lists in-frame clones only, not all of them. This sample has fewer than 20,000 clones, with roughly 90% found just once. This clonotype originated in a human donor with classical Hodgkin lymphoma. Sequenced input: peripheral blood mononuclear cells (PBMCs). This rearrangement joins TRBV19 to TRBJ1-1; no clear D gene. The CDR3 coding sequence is TGTGCCAGTAGTATTTGGATGAACACTGAAGCTTTCTTT. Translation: CASSIWMNTEAFF.